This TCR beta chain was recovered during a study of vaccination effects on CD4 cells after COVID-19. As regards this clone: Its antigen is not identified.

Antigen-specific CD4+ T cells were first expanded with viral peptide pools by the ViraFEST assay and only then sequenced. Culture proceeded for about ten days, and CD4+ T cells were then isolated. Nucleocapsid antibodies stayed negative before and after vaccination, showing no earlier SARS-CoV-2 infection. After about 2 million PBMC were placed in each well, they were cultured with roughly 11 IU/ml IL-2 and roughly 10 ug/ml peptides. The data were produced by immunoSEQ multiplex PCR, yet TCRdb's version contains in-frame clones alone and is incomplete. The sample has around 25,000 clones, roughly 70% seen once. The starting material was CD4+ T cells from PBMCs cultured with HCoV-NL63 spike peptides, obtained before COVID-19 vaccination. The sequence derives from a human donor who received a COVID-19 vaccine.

The CDR3 reads CASSLRLAGRYEQYF. As DNA, the CDR3 is TGTGCCAGCAGTTTACGACTAGCGGGACGTTACGAGCAGTACTTC. The rearrangement joins TRBV27 to TRBJ2-7; TRBD2 matches 11 bases. Germline V gene sequence: CDR1 MNHEY, CDR2 SMNVEV (reference sequence). V lost 2 bases, J lost 4 bases, and 4 bases stayed unmatched. This CDR3 comprises 15 residues.